The rows below give T cell receptor beta chains drawn from one sample of a study of response to subunit inactivated influenza vaccine. MiXCR, applied by TCRdb to the RT-PCR reads, yields one record per CDR3 protein. The sample carries hundreds of thousands of distinct CDR3 sequences, roughly 14% recorded once. Sequences were derived from PBMCs from blood, sampled roughly 2 weeks before vaccination. These receptors all come from a man between 45 and 60 years old who received an inactivated influenza vaccine. The CDR3 runs from the conserved cysteine through the conserved F or W. A clone size is listed for some rows: how often the clone was seen (once, few, many), or a class if it is expanded.

clone_size,v_call,j_call,cdr3_aa
-,TRBV11-1,TRBJ2-1,CASSPWARGGALRYEQFF
many,TRBV5-1,TRBJ2-7,CASSLGPGTSTYEQYF
few,TRBV5-5,TRBJ1-2,CASSLYPTANYGYTF
few,TRBV11-2,TRBJ2-7,CASSPLRGRSYEQYF
few,TRBV4-3,TRBJ1-1,CASSQAAGITEAFF
-,TRBV20-1,TRBJ2-5,CSAREVGQGTKTQYF
few,TRBV19,TRBJ1-5,CASSIENLVANQPQHF
few,TRBV24-1,TRBJ2-2,CATRSGGTTNTGELFF
few,TRBV25-1,TRBJ1-6,CASSDFPGNSPLHF
many,TRBV7-2,TRBJ2-6,CASSLSLGANVLTF
-,TRBV4-2,TRBJ2-3,CASSPVRTSGGADTQYF
-,TRBV9,TRBJ1-1,CASSVVPNVAFF
few,TRBV20-1,TRBJ2-1,CSAPGQVERGQFF
-,TRBV5-1,TRBJ1-6,CASSLGGATGNSPLHF
-,TRBV12-3/TRBV12-4,TRBJ1-5,CASSLRTDNQPQHF
-,TRBV7-9,TRBJ2-7,CASSLDRGSREQYF
few,TRBV12-3/TRBV12-4,TRBJ1-1,CASSLSGHMNTEAFF
-,TRBV24-1,TRBJ2-2,CATSSLAGIYTGELFF
-,TRBV6-5,TRBJ2-3,CASSYSGATDTQYF